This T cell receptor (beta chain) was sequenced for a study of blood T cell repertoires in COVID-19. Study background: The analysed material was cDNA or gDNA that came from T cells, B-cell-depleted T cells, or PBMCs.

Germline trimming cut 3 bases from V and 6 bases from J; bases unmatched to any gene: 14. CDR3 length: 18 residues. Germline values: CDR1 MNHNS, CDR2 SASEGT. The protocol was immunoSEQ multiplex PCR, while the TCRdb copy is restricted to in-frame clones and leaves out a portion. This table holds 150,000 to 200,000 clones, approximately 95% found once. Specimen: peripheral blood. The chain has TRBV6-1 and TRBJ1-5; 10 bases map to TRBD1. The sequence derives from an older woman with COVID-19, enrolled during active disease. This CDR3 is CASSDRDRGGTYAQPQHF. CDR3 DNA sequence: TGTGCCAGCAGTGACCGGGACAGGGGAGGAACTTATGCTCAGCCCCAGCATTTT.